The 22 T cell receptor beta chains below all came from one sample that was sequenced in a study of Ad26.COV2.S vaccination and SARS-CoV-2 variants. The repertoire was sequenced with immunoSEQ multiplex PCR; TCRdb's copy has only in-frame clones and lacks some. Among 350,000 to 500,000 clones listed, 90% were seen once. Treatment here: about 20 received Ad26.COV2.S at low or high dose, single or two shots; five or six received placebo; per-sample allocation not given. Each sample was drawn 63 days after the first injection (of vaccine or placebo). Sample: peripheral blood, taken in a trial of Ad26.COV2.S vaccine versus placebo. The receptors come from a person aged 18 to 59 who received the Ad26.COV2.S COVID-19 vaccine or a placebo.

This chain links TRBV10-3 with TRBJ1-2; D call uncertain. Germline CDR1 ENHRY, CDR2 SYGVKD. The CDR3 spans 13 residues. V lost 9 bases, J lost 7 bases, and 18 bases lay in between. The CDR3 sequence is CAIADPYSSGYTF. The CDR3 DNA reads TGTGCCATTGCGGACCCCTATTCTTCTGGCTACACCTTC.

This rearrangement joins TRBV5-6 to TRBJ2-7; no clear D. Germline V lookup: CDR1 SGHDT, CDR2 YYEEEE. This CDR3 has 14 residues. Trimming removed 4 bases at V and 2 bases at J, with 13 bases between. Here the CDR3 reads CASSQPAGAYEQYF. The CDR3 DNA sequence: TGTGCCAGCAGCCAGCCGGCAGGAGCCTACGAGCAGTACTTC.

This clone was found once. The chain carries TRBV7-8 and TRBJ2-3; 7 bases are a match to TRBD2. The V gene's germline CDR1 is SGHVS and CDR2 FQNEAQ. J was trimmed by 1 base and V by 1 base; bases with no gene match: 5. CDR3 length equals 16 residues. The CDR3 reads CASSLGLAEGTDTQYF. DNA of the CDR3: TGTGCCAGCAGCTTAGGCCTAGCGGAAGGCACAGATACGCAGTATTTT.

This sequence joins TRBV7-9 and TRBJ2-7; 8 bases fit TRBD2. Trimming at V came to 5 bases and at J to 0 bases, leaving 6 bases not matched to a gene. The CDR3 contains 15 residues. Looked up from germline, CDR1 is SEHNR and CDR2 is FQNEAQ (reference sequence). For the CDR3, the DNA is TGTGCCAGCAGCCCCCCCAGCGGGAGCTCCTACGAGCAGTACTTC. Translation gives CASSPPSGSSYEQYF.

The gene calls are TRBV29-1 and TRBJ2-1; 7 bases agree with TRBD2. The junction had 14 bases not matched to a gene; V was cut back by 6 bases and J by 9 bases. Germline CDR1 reads SQVTM; CDR2 reads ANQGSEA. The CDR3 spans 14 residues. CDR3 sequence reads: CSVTTWEGVVEQFF. The CDR3 coding sequence is TGCAGCGTAACAACGTGGGAGGGAGTAGTTGAGCAGTTCTTC.

The chain is built from TRBV19 and TRBJ1-5; a weak D match, TRBD1 (5 bases). Trimming cost V 3 bases and J 2 bases, with 14 bases left between them. There are 16 residues in the CDR3. Germline CDR1 is LNHDA and CDR2 is SQIVND (reference sequence). Here the CDR3 DNA reads TGTGCCAGTAGTATCTACGGGCGAGGGGGCAATCAGCCCCAGCATTTT. Residues: CASSIYGRGGNQPQHF. Full variable domain (remainder filled in from reference TRBV19 and TRBJ1-5): DGGITQSPKYLFRKEGQNVTLSCEQNLNHDAMYWYRQDPGQGLRLIYYSQIVNDFQKGDIAEGYSVSREKKESFPLTVTSAQKNPTAFYLCASSIYGRGGNQPQHFGDGTRLSIL.

This CDR3 reads CASSARQGPSGNTIYF. CDR3 nucleotides: TGTGCCAGCAGCGCTAGACAGGGTCCCTCTGGAAACACCATATATTTT. The chain employs TRBV9 and TRBJ1-3; 7 bases are shared with TRBD1. This CDR3 spans 16 amino acids. The germline V gene encodes CDR1 SGDLS and CDR2 YYNGEE. V lost 3 bases and J lost 0; bases outside the gene matches: 6.

The genes are TRBV9 and TRBJ2-7; D is unresolved. The CDR3 has 13 amino acids. Trimming took off 0 bases at V and 3 bases at J, with 7 bases between the two ends. The V gene's germline CDR1 is SGDLS and CDR2 YYNGEE. The CDR3 region has the DNA TGTGCCAGCAGCGTAGCGGTGGGCTACGAGCAGTACTTC. The encoded protein is CASSVAVGYEQYF.

The V gene is TRBV9, the J gene TRBJ1-2; no definite D call. Trimming removed 7 bases at V and 2 bases at J, with 15 bases between. The length of the CDR3 is 14 residues. The V gene's germline CDR1 is SGDLS and CDR2 YYNGEE. The CDR3 is CASADNGRNYGYTF. The CDR3 bases are TGTGCCAGCGCCGATAATGGCAGAAACTATGGCTACACCTTC.

This chain connects TRBV19 to TRBJ1-5; perhaps TRBD1 as D (5 bases). Germline V lookup: CDR1 LNHDA, CDR2 SQIVND (reference sequence). Trimming left V 7 bases short and J 2 bases short, with 9 bases between. The CDR3 contains 13 residues. The CDR3 is CASTGHGNQPQHF. The CDR3 DNA follows: TGTGCCAGTACGGGGCACGGCAATCAGCCCCAGCATTTT.

V usage is TRBV30 and J usage is TRBJ2-3, with unresolved D. The CDR3 is 13 amino acids. The V gene's germline CDR1 is GTSNPN and CDR2 SVGIG (reference sequence). The V end lost 3 bases, the J end lost 6 bases, and 13 bases lay between the germline ends. This CDR3 is CAWRYGYGDTQYF. The CDR3 DNA follows: TGTGCCTGGAGATACGGGTACGGGGATACGCAGTATTTT.

The chain carries TRBV6-5 and TRBJ2-1; 12 positions match TRBD2. This CDR3 has 16 amino acids. CDR1 and CDR2 from the germline V gene are MNHEY and SVGAGI. V shed 2 bases and J 6 bases; nucleotides not matched to a gene: 5. The CDR3 nucleotides read TGTGCCAGCAGTTACCAGGGACTAGCGGGTTTCAATGAGCAGTTCTTC. It translates to CASSYQGLAGFNEQFF.

The gene calls are TRBV10-1 and TRBJ2-2; 11 bases are shared with TRBD1. This CDR3 is 16 amino acids long. Germline V gene sequence: CDR1 WNHNN, CDR2 SYGVQD (reference sequence). The V gene end was trimmed by 6 bases and the J gene end by 2 bases; junction bases not matched to a gene: 5. In DNA form, the CDR3 reads TGCGCCAGCAGCCCCGGACAGGGGGCAAACACCGGGGAGCTGTTTTTT. Its protein is CASSPGQGANTGELFF.

The V and J genes are TRBV5-1 and TRBJ2-2; 8 bases align to TRBD2. V dropped 1 base and J dropped 3; count of bases not matched to a gene: 8. The CDR3 loop spans 17 amino acids. CDR1 and CDR2 from the germline V gene are SGHRS and YFSETQ. CDR3 bases: TGCGCCAGCAGCTTGTCCAGCGGGGGAAGGGACACCGGGGAGCTGTTTTTT. The encoded protein is CASSLSSGGRDTGELFF.

In this sample, this clone turned up once. The CDR3 sequence is CASSLDPGPSSEQFF. The DNA of the CDR3 is TGTGCCAGCAGCTTAGATCCTGGGCCCTCGTCGGAGCAGTTCTTC. The V gene is TRBV11-2, the J gene TRBJ2-1; D gene uncertain. The CDR3 sequence is 15 residues long. V was shortened by 0 bases and J by 10 bases, with 16 bases between the two germline ends. Looked up from germline, CDR1 is SGHAT and CDR2 is FQNNGV.

The chain couples TRBV19 to TRBJ2-2, with D possibly being TRBD1 or TRBD2 (5 bases each). Germline CDR1 reads LNHDA; CDR2 reads SQIVND (reference sequence). The CDR3 is 14 residues long. Trimming shortened V by 3 bases and J by 6 bases, and 11 bases separated the two germline ends. Written as DNA, the CDR3 is TGTGCCAGTAGTATTAATCTGGGGGCCGGGGAGCTGTTTTTT. Protein product: CASSINLGAGELFF.

This clone was counted between two and nine times. The gene calls are TRBV6-4 and TRBJ2-6; 11 bases fit TRBD1. Germline V CDR1 and CDR2: MRHNA, SNTAGT. V lost 4 bases to trimming and J lost 2 bases; unmatched junction nucleotides: 1. The CDR3 totals 16 residues. DNA for the CDR3: TGTGCCAGCAGTGGGACAGGGGGCGCTGGGGCCAACGTCCTGACTTTC. Translation gives CASSGTGGAGANVLTF.

The chain combines TRBV7-6 with TRBJ1-5; no clear D gene. The ends were cut back, 1 base at V and 0 bases at J, with 4 bases in the middle. The CDR3 spans 14 residues. The germline gives CDR1 SGHVS, CDR2 FNYEAQ. The CDR3 is CASSLGLSNQPQHF. The CDR3 DNA follows: TGTGCCAGCAGCTTAGGGCTTAGCAATCAGCCCCAGCATTTT.

The chain recombines TRBV4-3 with TRBJ1-4, with D uncertain. Germline CDR1 and CDR2: LGHNA and YSLEER. The CDR3 is 15 amino acids. Trimming stripped 1 base from V and 8 bases from J, with 14 bases between. The CDR3 protein is CASSQGTVEREKLFF. CDR3 sequence (DNA): TGCGCCAGCAGCCAAGGCACAGTGGAGAGGGAAAAACTGTTTTTT.

The chain links TRBV7-2 to TRBJ1-2, with D tentatively TRBD1 (6 bases). Germline CDR1 is SGHTA and CDR2 is FQGNSA. Trimming stripped 5 bases from V and 8 bases from J, with 18 bases between. This CDR3 has 14 residues. DNA of the CDR3: TGTGCCAGCAGCCCACAGGGACCCTTCCAAGGCTACACCTTC. Protein product: CASSPQGPFQGYTF.

The rearrangement uses TRBV2 and TRBJ2-1, with 7 bases fitting TRBD1. The V segment lost 2 bases and the J segment 6 bases; nucleotides outside the gene matches: 4. The germline V gene encodes CDR1 SNHLY and CDR2 FYNNEI. This CDR3 contains 14 residues. CDR3 sequence: CASSESAGGNEQFF. CDR3 coding DNA: TGTGCCAGCAGTGAATCGGCAGGGGGCAATGAGCAGTTCTTC. The variable domain in full, with the rest retrieved from reference TRBV2 and TRBJ2-1, is EPEVTQTPSHQVTQMGQEVILRCVPISNHLYFYWYRQILGQKVEFLVSFYNNEISEKSEIFDDQFSVERPDGSNFTLKIRSTKLEDSAMYFCASSESAGGNEQFFGPGTRLTVL.

V gene TRBV3-1 (or the pseudogene TRBV3-2) combines with J gene TRBJ1-2; no clear D. CDR1 and CDR2 (germline): LGHDT, YNNKEL (reference sequence). Trimming pared 1 base from V and 5 bases from J, leaving 14 bases between. This CDR3 region has 15 residues. CDR3 region: CASSQAGTQGYGYTF. The CDR3 bases are TGTGCCAGCAGCCAAGCTGGCACCCAAGGGTATGGCTACACCTTC.